This TCR beta chain was captured by sequencing in a study of blood T cell repertoires in COVID-19. Looking at the study overall: PBMCs, B-cell-depleted T cells, or T cells provided the cDNA or gDNA that made up the material.

Participant reports of clinical history set cohort assignment. Study processing details: Estimated nucleated cell counts came from reference gene primer amplification. Sequencing used immunoSEQ multiplex PCR; TCRdb keeps in-frame clones, though not all of them. That table supplies the V and J calls and clone size; D and trimming were determined from the DNA. The table has hundreds of thousands of clones, 75% to 90% seen once. Germline V lookup: CDR1 SGHTS, CDR2 YDEGEE. Trimming left V 0 bases short and J 8 bases short, with 17 bases between. The CDR3 is made up of 16 amino acids. The sample comprised PBMCs or T cells enriched from blood (not recorded which). This chain uses TRBV5-8 with TRBJ1-4; the D is unclear. This clonotype was sampled from a young woman who had been exposed to COVID-19. The CDR3: CASSLAPGLGREKLFF. In DNA, the CDR3 is TGTGCCAGCAGCTTGGCTCCCGGTTTAGGGAGGGAAAAACTGTTTTTT.